The entry below gives a single T cell receptor (beta chain) sequence along with its context. The entry originates in a study of shared T cell receptors in the human thymus. TCRdb's copy holds only in-frame clones and misses some; the assay was immunoSEQ multiplex PCR. The table shows roughly 660,000 clones, with approximately 87% occurring only once. The data were also submitted as part of a second study, on human thymus T cells. In that study: Corrective heart surgery yielded the resections from which the thymus tissue came. An apparent bias in V and J gene usage was seen in thymic and blood repertoires.

Sequenced input: thymocytes. This TCR derives from a boy younger than two with a congenital heart defect.

Written as DNA, the CDR3 is TGTGCCGTAGCCCAACCGGGACTAGCGGGCCCCTACGAGCAGTACTTC. This encodes CAVAQPGLAGPYEQYF. V and J are TRBV28 and TRBJ2-7; 12 bases are shared with TRBD2. The germline V gene encodes CDR1 MDHEN and CDR2 SYDVKM. The V gene end was trimmed by 11 bases and the J gene end by 2 bases; junction bases not matched to a gene: 13. This CDR3 is 16 amino acids long.